What follows is one TCR beta chain and its context. What it binds is not known. These data are taken from a study of T-cell memory formation after mild COVID-19. The overall study: Largely, TCR clusters stayed within a single donor.

TCRdb used MiXCR to reprocess the 5' RACE reads, holding one entry per CDR3 protein. The table lists hundreds of thousands of distinct CDR3 sequences, 15% to 20% of them singletons. Findings and limits, study-wide: Detection of some responders pre-infection suggested pre-existing cross-reactive memory T cells participated.

Per the germline V gene, CDR1 is DFQATT and CDR2 is SNEGSKA (reference sequence). V lost 0 bases, J lost 3 bases, and 6 bases lay in between. CDR3 length: 12 amino acids. The chain has TRBV20-1 and TRBJ2-7, with D unclear. Sequencing was carried out using PBMCs or a T cell subset sorted from them (not recorded which). This TCR derives from a man younger than 35 who had mild COVID-19 (a few samples of this study predate the infection). Cell type and time point are not known. The CDR3 region is CSARDMGYEQYF. The CDR3 DNA follows: TGCAGTGCTAGAGATATGGGCTACGAGCAGTACTTC.